The 14 T cell receptor beta chains presented below share a single source sample, sequenced in a study of identical twins. TCRdb re-analysed the 5' RACE reads in MiXCR, keeping a single row per CDR3 protein. Of some 300,000 distinct CDR3 sequences in the sample, roughly an eighth are singletons; the top ten hold just over 7%. These data are also associated with another study on yellow fever vaccine responses in identical twins.

The sequenced material came from CD8+ T cells sorted from blood. The receptors stem from a woman aged 18-35 years in good health.

A few counts support this clonotype. V usage is TRBV27 and J usage is TRBJ2-2; D not resolved. CDR1 and CDR2 (germline): MNHEY, SMNVEV (reference sequence). Trimming took off 5 bases at V and 1 base at J, with 8 bases between the two ends. The CDR3 covers 14 residues. CDR3 nucleotide sequence: TGTGCCAGCAGTCCCGGAGTGAACACCGGGGAGCTGTTTTTT. Encoded protein: CASSPGVNTGELFF.

This clonotype was counted many times. This sequence joins TRBV10-3 and TRBJ2-1; D call uncertain. V lost 5 bases and J lost 2, with 4 bases in between. The CDR3 is made up of 12 amino acids. Per the germline V gene, CDR1 is ENHRY and CDR2 is SYGVKD. The CDR3 DNA sequence: TGTGCCATCAGTCAGGCCTACAATGAGCAGTTCTTC. It encodes CAISQAYNEQFF.

The J gene is TRBJ2-1, the V gene TRBV5-4; the match to TRBD1 covers 7 bases. The V gene end was trimmed by 0 bases and the J gene end by 3 bases; junction bases not matched to a gene: 3. Germline CDR1 and CDR2: SGHNT and YYREEE (reference sequence). This CDR3 region has 15 residues. The CDR3 spells CASSLGRTGYNEQFF. The CDR3 DNA reads TGTGCCAGCAGCTTGGGTAGGACAGGCTACAATGAGCAGTTCTTC.

This clonotype occurred a few times. The chain recombines TRBV4-1 with TRBJ2-7, with TRBD1 as a possible D gene (5 bases). The CDR3 is made up of 15 amino acids. V was clipped by 4 bases and J by 4 bases, with 17 bases between them. Germline V gives CDR1 MGHRA, CDR2 YSYEKL. The DNA for the CDR3 is TGCGCCAGCAGCCTAATACCCCAAGGGGATTACGAGCAGTACTTC. This gives the protein CASSLIPQGDYEQYF.

CDR3 region: CASSHYVYEQYF. In DNA, the CDR3 is TGTGCCAGCAGCCACTATGTGTACGAGCAGTACTTC. V usage is TRBV5-5 and J usage is TRBJ2-7; no clear D. V gave up 4 bases and J gave up 4 bases, with 9 bases separating them. The CDR3 extends over 12 amino acids. CDR1 and CDR2 from the germline V gene are SGHKS and YYEKEE (reference sequence).

This chain links TRBV6-5 with TRBJ2-3; TRBD1 is a possible D gene (5 bases). The germline gives CDR1 MNHEY, CDR2 SVGAGI. This CDR3 has 15 amino acids. V lost 3 bases and J 2 bases, leaving 12 bases between the germline ends. The CDR3 spells CASSYGSGFTDTQYF. The CDR3 coding sequence is TGTGCCAGCAGTTATGGTTCAGGGTTCACAGATACGCAGTATTTT.

The J gene is TRBJ1-1, the V gene TRBV20-1, with TRBD1 matching 8 bases. The V gene end was trimmed by 1 base and the J gene end by 7 bases; junction bases not matched to a gene: 8. The CDR3 contains 14 residues. The germline V gene has CDR1 DFQATT and CDR2 SNEGSKA (reference sequence). CDR3 in amino acids: CSARAGTGRFEAFF. DNA of the CDR3: TGCAGTGCTAGAGCTGGGACAGGAAGATTTGAAGCTTTCTTT.

V and J are TRBV5-1 and TRBJ2-4; the D gene is possibly TRBD1 (6 bases). In germline, CDR1 is SGHRS, CDR2 YFSETQ. V was cut by 4 bases and J by 2 bases, with 19 bases left in between. This CDR3 is 17 amino acids long. As DNA, the CDR3 is TGCGCCAGCAGCCCCCTACGCTACAGGGCCCCCAAAAACATTCAGTACTTC. Amino acids: CASSPLRYRAPKNIQYF.

Only a few counts were recorded for this clonotype. At one end the junction does not follow the germline gene, possibly because of a read error. J is TRBJ2-1 and V is TRBV6-1; the D is unclear. CDR3 length: 18 amino acids. The germline V gene has CDR1 MNHNS and CDR2 SASEGT. DNA for the CDR3: TGTGCCAGCGGTGAAAGAGGACCAACTCTCTACGCAAACAATGAGCAGTTCTTC. It encodes CASGERGPTLYANNEQFF.

At least ten counts were recorded for this clonotype. This chain joins TRBV12-3 or TRBV12-4 and TRBJ2-1; TRBD2 aligns across 9 bases. There are 14 residues in the CDR3. V was pared by 3 bases and J by 9 bases, with 6 bases of the junction left unmatched. The CDR3 DNA reads as TGTGCCAGCAGTTTGTTGGCGGGAGGGGGTGAGCAGTTCTTC. It yields the protein CASSLLAGGGEQFF.

The V and J genes are TRBV27 and TRBJ2-1; D perhaps matches TRBD2 (5 bases). Trimming left V 6 bases short and J 10 bases short, with 13 bases between. The CDR3 loop spans 12 amino acids. Germline-derived CDR1 and CDR2 are MNHEY and SMNVEV (reference sequence). Here the CDR3 DNA reads TGTGCCAGCAGCCTACTACGGGGAGAGCAGTTCTTC. Translation: CASSLLRGEQFF.

This sequence joins TRBV29-1 and TRBJ2-1; 9 nucleotides line up with TRBD2. This CDR3 region has 16 residues. Germline values: CDR1 SQVTM, CDR2 ANQGSEA. V shed 3 bases and J 0 bases; nucleotides not matched to a gene: 6. The DNA for the CDR3 is TGCAGCGTTGAGGGGCTAGCGGGGAGCTCCTACAATGAGCAGTTCTTC. Translation: CSVEGLAGSSYNEQFF.

This clonotype was seen ten or more times. The chain combines TRBV7-7 with TRBJ2-7, with 8 positions matching TRBD1. The germline V gene has CDR1 SSHAT and CDR2 FNYEAQ (reference sequence). CDR3 length: 13 amino acids. V trimming: 4 bases; J trimming: 5 bases; junction bases outside the gene matches: 4. The CDR3 DNA reads as TGTGCCAGCAGCTATCGACAGGGGAACGAGCAGTACGTC. It specifies CASSYRQGNEQYV.

The chain is built from TRBV12-3 or TRBV12-4 and TRBJ2-1, with D hard to call. The V end was cut by 6 bases, the J end by 4 bases, with 16 bases between. This CDR3 contains 15 residues. The CDR3 nucleotides read TGTGCCAGCAGACCGACCGAAGGGCCATACAATGAGCAGTTCTTC. Translation: CASRPTEGPYNEQFF.